Following are 27 T cell receptor beta chains from one sample sequenced in a study of shared clonotypes between healthy human individuals. Only in-frame clones appear in the TCRdb table, and some are missing; sequencing was by immunoSEQ multiplex PCR. The table includes over a million clones, about 84% detected once. The sample taken for sequencing was memory CD4+ T cells from PBMCs. Subset specified: CD45RA-negative fraction. These receptor sequences come from a man between 18 and 29 years old in good health. Some clones in this sample may be carry-over from other donors' samples.

DNA for the CDR3: TGTGCCAGCAGCCCTAGAGGGTCTGTAGTCTACAATGAGCAGTTCTTC. It encodes CASSPRGSVVYNEQFF. The V call is TRBV27, the J call TRBJ2-1; D perhaps matches TRBD2 (5 bases). Trimming removed 6 bases at V and 3 bases at J, with 18 bases between. Germline lookup yields CDR1 MNHEY and CDR2 SMNVEV (reference sequence). The CDR3 length is 16 residues.

This clone was observed a handful of times. The rearrangement links TRBV18 to TRBJ1-5; D gene unclear. With 6 bases removed from V and 0 bases from J, the gap between germline ends came to 15 bases. Germline V gene sequence: CDR1 KGHSH, CDR2 LQKENI. The CDR3 is 16 amino acids. The chain's CDR3 is CASSINHDLSNQPQHF. The CDR3 DNA follows: TGTGCCAGCTCTATAAACCACGACCTTAGCAATCAGCCCCAGCATTTT. Looking up the rest from reference TRBV18 and TRBJ1-5 gives the full variable domain: NAGVMQNPRHLVRRRGQEARLRCSPMKGHSHVYWYRQLPEEGLKFMVYLQKENIIDESGMPKERFSAEFPKEGPSILRIQQVVRGDSAAYFCASSINHDLSNQPQHFGDGTRLSIL.

This clone appeared once. The gene calls are TRBV28 and TRBJ2-7; TRBD2 might be the D (6 bases). The length of the CDR3 is 13 residues. CDR1 and CDR2 from the germline V gene are MDHEN and SYDVKM. The V end lost 6 bases, the J end lost 3 bases, and 12 bases lay between the germline ends. The CDR3 here is CASSGSLIYEQYF. The CDR3 DNA is TGTGCCAGCAGCGGGAGTCTCATCTACGAGCAGTACTTC.

This clone occurred many times. This chain uses TRBV7-2 with TRBJ2-7, with a tentative D call TRBD1 (6 bases). The V end lost 4 bases, the J end lost 0 bases, and 10 bases lay between the germline ends. The CDR3 is made up of 14 amino acids. Germline V CDR1 and CDR2: SGHTA, FQGNSA. The CDR3 sequence: CASSSNRDSYEQYF. The CDR3 coding sequence is TGTGCCAGCAGCTCCAACAGGGACTCCTACGAGCAGTACTTC.

V and J are TRBV6-4 and TRBJ2-3; 13 nucleotides match TRBD2. CDR1 and CDR2 (germline): MRHNA, SNTAGT. The CDR3 runs to 18 residues. V gave up 2 bases and J gave up 2 bases; unmatched junction bases: 7. Here the CDR3 DNA reads TGTGCCAGCAGTGACGGTACTAGCGGGAGGGCCAACACAGATACGCAGTATTTT. Translated, it gives CASSDGTSGRANTDTQYF.

The chain uses TRBV2 and TRBJ2-7; 10 bases align to TRBD1. Germline-derived CDR1 and CDR2 are SNHLY and FYNNEI. J gave up 3 bases and V 5 bases, and 10 bases lay outside the gene matches. The length of the CDR3 is 16 residues. The CDR3 spells CASSTGQGDSIYEQYF. CDR3 sequence (DNA): TGTGCCAGCAGTACTGGACAGGGGGATTCTATCTACGAGCAGTACTTC.

The chain has TRBV6-1 and TRBJ2-7; TRBD2 matches at 8 bases. Losses at the gene ends were 6 bases for V and 3 bases for J; bases not matched to a gene: 10. This CDR3 spans 15 amino acids. Germline V gene lookup returns CDR1 MNHNS and CDR2 SASEGT. This CDR3 reads CASRPMGGRFYEQYF. The DNA of the CDR3 is TGTGCCAGCAGGCCGATGGGCGGGAGGTTCTACGAGCAGTACTTC.

As DNA, the CDR3 is TGCGCCAGCAGCTTGTCCGGGGTTAACTATGGCTACACCTTC. Translating gives CASSLSGVNYGYTF. This rearrangement joins TRBV5-1 to TRBJ1-2; D gene uncertain. Trimming removed 1 base from V and 1 base from J, with 8 bases in between. The CDR3 has 14 amino acids. From germline, CDR1 is SGHRS and CDR2 YFSETQ.

V and J are TRBV19 and TRBJ2-1, with TRBD2 matching over 10 bases. J was trimmed by 7 bases and V by 5 bases; bases with no gene match: 5. Per the germline V gene, CDR1 is LNHDA and CDR2 is SQIVND (reference sequence). There are 14 residues in the CDR3. CDR3 in DNA: TGTGCCAGTAGTGTACTAGCGGGAACAAATGAGCAGTTCTTC. Protein sequence: CASSVLAGTNEQFF.

The V gene is TRBV19, the J gene TRBJ1-5; 7 bases match TRBD1. This CDR3 comprises 16 residues. The junction had 18 bases not matched to a gene; V was cut back by 5 bases and J by 11 bases. CDR1 and CDR2 (germline): LNHDA, SQIVND (reference sequence). This chain's CDR3 is CASSALSGTVTLAQHF. CDR3 nucleotides: TGTGCCAGTAGTGCATTGTCCGGGACAGTAACTTTGGCCCAGCATTTT. Using reference TRBV19 and TRBJ1-5 for the parts outside the CDR3, the full variable domain is DGGITQSPKYLFRKEGQNVTLSCEQNLNHDAMYWYRQDPGQGLRLIYYSQIVNDFQKGDIAEGYSVSREKKESFPLTVTSAQKNPTAFYLCASSALSGTVTLAQHFGDGTRLSIL.

On this clone itself: At the DNA level, this CDR3 is encoded by other sequences in the same sample as well. The genes are TRBV28 and TRBJ2-7, with D possibly being TRBD2 (5 bases). Germline CDR1 reads MDHEN; CDR2 reads SYDVKM. V lost 2 bases to trimming and J lost 2 bases, with 10 bases between them. This CDR3 has 14 residues. For the CDR3, the DNA is TGTGCCAGCAGTTTAGCCGGACTGACCTACGAGCAGTACTTC. The encoded protein is CASSLAGLTYEQYF.

V gene TRBV16 combines with J gene TRBJ1-4; 9 bases agree with TRBD1. Trimming removed 4 bases from V and 8 bases from J; junction bases left unmatched: 8. Germline V gene sequence: CDR1 KGHSY, CDR2 FQNENV. There are 15 residues in the CDR3. In nucleotides, the CDR3 is TGTGCCAGCAGCCTTAGGATGACAGGGGGAGAAAAACTGTTTTTT. Its protein product is CASSLRMTGGEKLFF.

V and J are TRBV7-2 and TRBJ2-1; perhaps D is TRBD1 or TRBD2 (5 bases each). CDR1 SGHTA and CDR2 FQGNSA come from the germline V gene. Trimming pared 5 bases from V and 3 bases from J, leaving 17 bases between. This CDR3 has 16 amino acids. The CDR3: CASSPGRSAIYNEQFF. CDR3 bases: TGTGCCAGCAGCCCGGGGCGATCGGCCATCTACAATGAGCAGTTCTTC.

The rearrangement uses TRBV2 and TRBJ1-4; TRBD1 matches 8 bases. V dropped 6 bases and J dropped 4; count of bases not matched to a gene: 4. The CDR3 consists of 14 residues. The V gene's germline CDR1 is SNHLY and CDR2 FYNNEI. The CDR3 region has the DNA TGTGCCAGCAGGGCCGACAGGGGTAATGAAAAACTGTTTTTT. Translating it yields CASRADRGNEKLFF.

The rearrangement uses TRBV11-2 and TRBJ2-1, with 7 bases lining up with TRBD2. Per germline, CDR1 SGHAT and CDR2 FQNNGV. The J segment lost 1 base and the V segment lost 5 bases, leaving 11 bases of the junction unmatched. The CDR3 contains 17 residues. CDR3 coding DNA: TGTGCCAGCAGCGTAACGCTAGCGGCTACTTCCTACAATGAGCAGTTCTTC. As protein: CASSVTLAATSYNEQFF.

The chain uses TRBV14 and TRBJ1-4; D remains unclear. V was trimmed by 2 bases and J by 5 bases, leaving 6 bases between them. Germline lookup yields CDR1 SGHDN and CDR2 FVKESK. This CDR3 comprises 13 residues. Here the CDR3 DNA reads TGTGCCAGCAGCCAACAGATCAATGAAAAACTGTTTTTT. Translated, it gives CASSQQINEKLFF.

V is TRBV7-7 and J is TRBJ2-5, with 14 bases identical to TRBD2. This CDR3 spans 15 amino acids. From germline, CDR1 is SSHAT and CDR2 FNYEAQ (reference sequence). The V and J ends lost 5 bases and 4 bases, in that order; junction bases with no gene match: 3. The DNA of the CDR3 is TGTGCCAGCAGCAGGGGACTAGCGGGAGCAGAGACCCAGTACTTC. Protein: CASSRGLAGAETQYF.

This clone came up a few times. This rearrangement joins TRBV28 to TRBJ1-5, with D hard to call. V lost 7 bases to trimming and J lost 4 bases, with 5 bases between them. The CDR3 contains 11 residues. CDR1 is MDHEN and CDR2 is SYDVKM in the germline V gene. The CDR3 reads CASTDNQPQHF. The CDR3 DNA sequence: TGTGCCAGCACCGATAATCAGCCCCAGCATTTT. Full variable domain (rest looked up from reference TRBV28 and TRBJ1-5): DVKVTQSSRYLVKRTGEKVFLECVQDMDHENMFWYRQDPGLGLRLIYFSYDVKMKEKGDIPEGYSVSREKKERFSLILESASTNQTSMYLCASTDNQPQHFGDGTRLSIL.

CDR3 sequence reads: CASSLLGTGNEQFF. The CDR3 DNA is TGCGCCAGCAGCTTGCTAGGGACGGGAAATGAGCAGTTCTTC. This chain links TRBV5-1 with TRBJ2-1; D could derive from TRBD1 or TRBD2 (5 bases each). CDR1 is SGHRS and CDR2 is YFSETQ in the germline V gene. V was clipped by 1 base and J by 7 bases, with 12 bases between them. This CDR3 spans 14 amino acids.

This sequence joins TRBV6-5 and TRBJ2-7; a possible D gene is TRBD1 (6 bases). Trimming cost V 5 bases and J 1 base, with 12 bases left between them. CDR3 size: 14 residues. Germline V gene data show CDR1 as MNHEY and CDR2 as SVGAGI. The CDR3 DNA follows: TGTGCCAGCAGTCTCGGCAGGGGTTCCTACGAGCAGTACTTC. It is translated as CASSLGRGSYEQYF.

J is TRBJ2-5 and V is TRBV5-6; D is perhaps TRBD2 (5 bases). The germline CDR1 and CDR2 sequences are SGHDT and YYEEEE. The length of the CDR3 is 14 residues. The germline V and J ends were trimmed by 5 bases and 5 bases, with 16 bases remaining between them. The CDR3 is CASSRTLKVETQYF. CDR3 coding DNA: TGTGCCAGCAGTCGGACTCTAAAGGTGGAGACCCAGTACTTC.

The chain joins TRBV2 to TRBJ2-1; 9 bases match TRBD1. The germline gives CDR1 SNHLY, CDR2 FYNNEI. The CDR3 sequence is 15 residues long. The trim removed 7 bases at V and 0 bases at J, leaving 4 bases unmatched. Written as DNA, the CDR3 is TGTGCCAGCACCAAGGGACAGGGCTCCTACAATGAGCAGTTCTTC. Its translation is CASTKGQGSYNEQFF.

The J gene is TRBJ2-5, the V gene TRBV27; the match to TRBD1 covers 10 bases. Germline V lookup: CDR1 MNHEY, CDR2 SMNVEV (reference sequence). With V trimmed by 4 bases and J by 5 bases, 7 bases remained unmatched. This CDR3 has 15 residues. The CDR3 region has the DNA TGTGCCAGCAGTTGGGGCAGGGGACAGGGGGAGACCCAGTACTTC. Translating gives CASSWGRGQGETQYF.

This clone was picked up a small number of times. V gene TRBV25-1 combines with J gene TRBJ2-2; 8 nucleotides agree with TRBD2. Germline V CDR1 and CDR2: MGHDK, SYGVNS. The CDR3 length is 16 residues. V lost 4 bases to trimming and J lost 7 bases; unmatched junction nucleotides: 11. The CDR3 coding sequence is TGTGCCAGCAGTGGAAGCGGGAGCGCGGAAATCGGGGAGCTGTTTTTT. Translating it yields CASSGSGSAEIGELFF.

This clone was counted between two and nine times. The V gene is TRBV30, the J gene TRBJ1-1; D is possibly TRBD1 (5 bases). Per germline, CDR1 GTSNPN and CDR2 SVGIG (reference sequence). The V gene lost 4 bases and the J gene lost 0 bases, with 12 bases spanning the gap. The CDR3 covers 14 residues. CDR3: CAWNGGLMNTEAFF. The CDR3 bases are TGTGCCTGGAATGGGGGACTAATGAACACTGAAGCTTTCTTT.

The chain couples TRBV11-2 to TRBJ2-7, with 9 bases aligning to TRBD2. This CDR3 comprises 15 residues. Germline loops: CDR1 SGHAT, CDR2 FQNNGV. With V trimmed by 5 bases and J by 2 bases, 7 bases remained unmatched. CDR3 region: CASSRRAGGPYEQYF. The CDR3 coding sequence is TGTGCCAGCAGCAGGAGGGCGGGAGGGCCCTACGAGCAGTACTTC.

As concerns this clone: Different DNA sequences within this sample yield the same CDR3. J is TRBJ2-3 and V is TRBV7-2; maybe TRBD1 (6 bases). Deletions cut 3 bases from V and 5 bases from J, with 12 bases between. Germline lookup yields CDR1 SGHTA and CDR2 FQGNSA. This CDR3 contains 14 residues. The CDR3 region is CASSLRGSRDTQYF. The CDR3 nucleotides are TGTGCCAGCAGCTTGAGGGGGAGTCGAGATACGCAGTATTTT.